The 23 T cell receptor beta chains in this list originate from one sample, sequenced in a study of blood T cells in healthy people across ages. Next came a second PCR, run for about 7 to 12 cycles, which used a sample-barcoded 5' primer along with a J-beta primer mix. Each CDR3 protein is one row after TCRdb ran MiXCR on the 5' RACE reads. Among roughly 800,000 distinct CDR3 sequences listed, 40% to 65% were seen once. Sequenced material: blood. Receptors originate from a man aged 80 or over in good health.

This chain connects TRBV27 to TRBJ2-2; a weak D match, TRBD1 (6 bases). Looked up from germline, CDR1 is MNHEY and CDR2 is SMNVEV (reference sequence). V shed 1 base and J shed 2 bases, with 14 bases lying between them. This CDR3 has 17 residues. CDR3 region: CASSLYFTGTNTGELFF. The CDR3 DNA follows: TGTGCCAGCAGTTTATACTTCACAGGGACAAACACCGGGGAGCTGTTTTTT.

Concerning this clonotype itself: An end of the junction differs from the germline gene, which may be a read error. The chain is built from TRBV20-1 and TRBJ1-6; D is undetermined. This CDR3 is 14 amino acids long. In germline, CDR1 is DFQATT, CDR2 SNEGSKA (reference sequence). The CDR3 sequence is CSAGEAGYNSPLHF. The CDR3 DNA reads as TGCAGTGCTGGAGAGGCAGGATATAATTCACCCCTCCACTTT.

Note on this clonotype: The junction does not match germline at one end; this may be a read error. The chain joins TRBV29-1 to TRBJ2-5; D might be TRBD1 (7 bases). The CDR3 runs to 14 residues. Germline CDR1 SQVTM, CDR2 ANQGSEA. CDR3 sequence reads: CSARGGTAQGTQYF. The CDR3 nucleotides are TGCAGCGCCCGTGGAGGGACAGCTCAAGGGACCCAGTACTTC.

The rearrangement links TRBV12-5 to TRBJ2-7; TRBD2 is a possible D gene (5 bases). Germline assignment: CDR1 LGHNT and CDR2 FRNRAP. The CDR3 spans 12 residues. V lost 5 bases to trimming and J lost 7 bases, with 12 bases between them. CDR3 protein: CASGPLGGEQYF. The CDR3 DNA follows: TGTGCTAGTGGTCCTCTTGGAGGTGAGCAGTACTTC. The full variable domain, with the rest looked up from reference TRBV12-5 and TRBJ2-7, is DARVTQTPRHKVTEMGQEVTMRCQPILGHNTVFWYRQTMMQGLELLAYFRNRAPLDDSGMPKDRFSAEMPDATLATLKIQPSEPRDSAVYFCASGPLGGEQYFGPGTRLTVT.

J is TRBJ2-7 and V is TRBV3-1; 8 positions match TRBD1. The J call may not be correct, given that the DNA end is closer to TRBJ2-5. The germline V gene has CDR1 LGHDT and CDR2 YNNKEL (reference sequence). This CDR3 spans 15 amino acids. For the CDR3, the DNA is TGTGCCAGCAGCCCCAGGACAGGGATCCGAGAGACCCAGTACTTC. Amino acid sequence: CASSPRTGIRETQYF.

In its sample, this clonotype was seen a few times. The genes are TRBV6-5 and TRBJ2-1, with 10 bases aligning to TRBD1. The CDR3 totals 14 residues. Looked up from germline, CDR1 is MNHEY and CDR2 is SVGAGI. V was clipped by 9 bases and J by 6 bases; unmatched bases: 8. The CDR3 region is CASAGQGVSNEQFF. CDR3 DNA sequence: TGTGCCAGTGCCGGACAGGGGGTGAGCAATGAGCAGTTCTTC.

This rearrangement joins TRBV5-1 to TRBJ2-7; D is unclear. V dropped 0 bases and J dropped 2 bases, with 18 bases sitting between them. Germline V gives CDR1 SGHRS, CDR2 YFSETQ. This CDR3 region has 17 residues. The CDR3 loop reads CASSLGATSVLPYEQYF. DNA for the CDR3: TGCGCCAGCAGCTTGGGGGCAACCAGCGTTCTTCCCTACGAGCAGTACTTC.

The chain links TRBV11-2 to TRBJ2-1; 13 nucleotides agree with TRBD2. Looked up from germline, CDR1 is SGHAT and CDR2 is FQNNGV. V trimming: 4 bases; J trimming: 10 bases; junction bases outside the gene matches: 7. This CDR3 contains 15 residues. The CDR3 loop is CASSSGTSGIWEQFF. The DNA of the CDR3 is TGTGCCAGCAGCTCCGGGACTAGCGGGATTTGGGAGCAGTTCTTC.

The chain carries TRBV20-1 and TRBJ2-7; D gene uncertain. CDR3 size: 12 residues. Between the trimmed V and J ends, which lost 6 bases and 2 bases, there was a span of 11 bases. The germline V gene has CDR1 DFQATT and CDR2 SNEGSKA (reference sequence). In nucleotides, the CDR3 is TGCAGTGCCTGGCGGCCAACCTACGAGCAGTACTTC. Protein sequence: CSAWRPTYEQYF.

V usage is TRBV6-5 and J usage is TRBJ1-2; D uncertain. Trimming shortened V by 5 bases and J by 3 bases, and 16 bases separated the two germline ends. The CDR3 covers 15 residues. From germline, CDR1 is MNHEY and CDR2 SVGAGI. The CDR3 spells CASSRTLPRHYGYTF. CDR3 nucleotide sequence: TGTGCCAGCAGTCGGACTCTCCCCCGGCACTATGGCTACACCTTC.

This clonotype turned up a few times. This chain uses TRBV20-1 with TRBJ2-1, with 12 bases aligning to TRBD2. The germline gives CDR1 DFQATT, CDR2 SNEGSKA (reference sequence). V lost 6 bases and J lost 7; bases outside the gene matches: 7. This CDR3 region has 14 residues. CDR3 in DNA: TGCAGTGCCCGGACTAGCGGGACCTTGAATGAGCAGTTCTTC. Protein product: CSARTSGTLNEQFF.

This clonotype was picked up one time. The CDR3 region is CASSQEPSGARETQYF. CDR3 in DNA: TGTGCCAGCAGCCAAGAGCCTAGCGGGGCCAGAGAGACCCAGTACTTC. This chain links TRBV3-1 with TRBJ2-5; 9 bases fit TRBD2. The length of the CDR3 is 16 residues. Losses at the gene ends were 0 bases for V and 4 bases for J; bases not matched to a gene: 6. Per the germline V gene, CDR1 is LGHDT and CDR2 is YNNKEL (reference sequence).

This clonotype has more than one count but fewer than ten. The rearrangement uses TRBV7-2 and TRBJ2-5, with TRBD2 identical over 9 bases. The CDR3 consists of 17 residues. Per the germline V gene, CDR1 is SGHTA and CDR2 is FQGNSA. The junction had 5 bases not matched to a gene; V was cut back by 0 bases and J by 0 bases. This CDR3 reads CASSLASSGTNQETQYF. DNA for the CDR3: TGTGCCAGCAGCTTAGCGTCTAGCGGGACGAACCAAGAGACCCAGTACTTC.

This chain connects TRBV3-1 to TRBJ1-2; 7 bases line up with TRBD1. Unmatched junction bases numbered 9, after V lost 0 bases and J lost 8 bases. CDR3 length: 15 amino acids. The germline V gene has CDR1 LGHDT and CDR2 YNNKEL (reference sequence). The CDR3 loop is CASSQDQRGRYGYTF. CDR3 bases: TGTGCCAGCAGCCAAGATCAGAGGGGGCGGTACGGCTACACCTTC.

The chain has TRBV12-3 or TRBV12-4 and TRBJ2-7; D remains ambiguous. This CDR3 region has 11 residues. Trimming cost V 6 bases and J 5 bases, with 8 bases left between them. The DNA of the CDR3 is TGTGCCAGCAGCTCCGGCCACGAGCAGTACTTC. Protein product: CASSSGHEQYF.

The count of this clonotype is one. CDR3 sequence (DNA): TGTGCCAGCAGCCCTCCGGGCCAGGGGGCGGATGAGCAGTTCTTC. It is translated as CASSPPGQGADEQFF. The V call is TRBV4-2, the J call TRBJ2-1; 8 bases align to TRBD1. Germline-derived CDR1 and CDR2 are LGHNA and YNFKEQ. Unmatched junction bases numbered 10, after V lost 4 bases and J lost 8 bases. The CDR3 extends over 15 amino acids.

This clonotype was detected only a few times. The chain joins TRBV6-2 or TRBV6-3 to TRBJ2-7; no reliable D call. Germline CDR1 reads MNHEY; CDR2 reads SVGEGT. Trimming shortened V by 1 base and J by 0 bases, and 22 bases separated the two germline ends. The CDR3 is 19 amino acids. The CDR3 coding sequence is TGTGCCAGCAGTTACTATTCCCCCTCGAGCGCCATATACTCCTACGAGCAGTACTTC. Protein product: CASSYYSPSSAIYSYEQYF.

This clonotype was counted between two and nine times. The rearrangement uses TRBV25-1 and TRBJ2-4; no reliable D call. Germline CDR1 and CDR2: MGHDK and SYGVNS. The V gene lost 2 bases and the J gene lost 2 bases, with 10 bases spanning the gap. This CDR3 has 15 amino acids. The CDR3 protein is CASSEGVGTKNIQYF. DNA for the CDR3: TGTGCCAGCAGTGAAGGAGTTGGTACCAAAAACATTCAGTACTTC.

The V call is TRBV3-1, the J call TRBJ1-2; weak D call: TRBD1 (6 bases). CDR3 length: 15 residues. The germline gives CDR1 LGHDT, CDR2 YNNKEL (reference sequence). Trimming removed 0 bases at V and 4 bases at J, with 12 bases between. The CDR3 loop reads CASSQEGARSYGYTF. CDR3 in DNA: TGTGCCAGCAGCCAAGAGGGGGCGAGGAGCTATGGCTACACCTTC.

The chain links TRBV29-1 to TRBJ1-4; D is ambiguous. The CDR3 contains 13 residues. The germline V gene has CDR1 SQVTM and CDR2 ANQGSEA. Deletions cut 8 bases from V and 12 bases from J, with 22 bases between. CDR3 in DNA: TGCAGCATCTACCCCAGAGGGATCGTCGAACTGTTTTTT. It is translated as CSIYPRGIVELFF. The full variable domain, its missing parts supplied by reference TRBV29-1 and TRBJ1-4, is SAVISQKPSRDICQRGTSLTIQCQVDSQVTMMFWYRQQPGQSLTLIATANQGSEATYESGFVIDKFPISRPNLTFSTLTVSNMSPEDSSIYLCSIYPRGIVELFFGSGTQLSVL.

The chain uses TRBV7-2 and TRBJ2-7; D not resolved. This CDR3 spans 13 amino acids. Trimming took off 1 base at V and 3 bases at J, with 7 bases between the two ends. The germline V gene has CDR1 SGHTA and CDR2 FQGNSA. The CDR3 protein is CASSLVALYEQYF. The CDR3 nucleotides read TGTGCCAGCAGCTTAGTCGCACTCTACGAGCAGTACTTC. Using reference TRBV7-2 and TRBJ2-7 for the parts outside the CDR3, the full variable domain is GAGVSQSPSNKVTEKGKDVELRCDPISGHTALYWYRQSLGQGLEFLIYFQGNSAPDKSGLPSDRFSAERTGGSVSTLTIQRTQQEDSAVYLCASSLVALYEQYFGPGTRLTVT.

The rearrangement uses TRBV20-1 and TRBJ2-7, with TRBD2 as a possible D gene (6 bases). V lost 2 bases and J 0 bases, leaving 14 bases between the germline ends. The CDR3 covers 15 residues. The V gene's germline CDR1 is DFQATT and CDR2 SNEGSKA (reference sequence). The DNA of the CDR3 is TGCAGTGCTAGACCATGGTCAGCGGGCTCCTACGAGCAGTACTTC. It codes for CSARPWSAGSYEQYF.

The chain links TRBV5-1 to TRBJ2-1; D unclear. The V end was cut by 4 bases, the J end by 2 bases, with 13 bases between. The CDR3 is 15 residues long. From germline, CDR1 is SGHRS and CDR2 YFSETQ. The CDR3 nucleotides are TGCGCCAGCAGCGACCCCATAACCCCCTACAATGAGCAGTTCTTC. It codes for CASSDPITPYNEQFF.